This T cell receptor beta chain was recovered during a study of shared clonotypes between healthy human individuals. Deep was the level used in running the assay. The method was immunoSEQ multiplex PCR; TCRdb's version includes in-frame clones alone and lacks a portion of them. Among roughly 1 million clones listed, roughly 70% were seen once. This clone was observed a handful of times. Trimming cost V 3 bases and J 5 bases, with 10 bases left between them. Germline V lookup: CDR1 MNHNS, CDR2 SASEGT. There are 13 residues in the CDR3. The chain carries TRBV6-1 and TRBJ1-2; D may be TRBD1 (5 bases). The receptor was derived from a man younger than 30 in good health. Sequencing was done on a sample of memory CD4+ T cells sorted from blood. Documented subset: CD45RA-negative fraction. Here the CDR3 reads CASSEDKLYGYTF. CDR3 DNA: TGTGCCAGCAGTGAGGACAAGTTATATGGCTACACCTTC.